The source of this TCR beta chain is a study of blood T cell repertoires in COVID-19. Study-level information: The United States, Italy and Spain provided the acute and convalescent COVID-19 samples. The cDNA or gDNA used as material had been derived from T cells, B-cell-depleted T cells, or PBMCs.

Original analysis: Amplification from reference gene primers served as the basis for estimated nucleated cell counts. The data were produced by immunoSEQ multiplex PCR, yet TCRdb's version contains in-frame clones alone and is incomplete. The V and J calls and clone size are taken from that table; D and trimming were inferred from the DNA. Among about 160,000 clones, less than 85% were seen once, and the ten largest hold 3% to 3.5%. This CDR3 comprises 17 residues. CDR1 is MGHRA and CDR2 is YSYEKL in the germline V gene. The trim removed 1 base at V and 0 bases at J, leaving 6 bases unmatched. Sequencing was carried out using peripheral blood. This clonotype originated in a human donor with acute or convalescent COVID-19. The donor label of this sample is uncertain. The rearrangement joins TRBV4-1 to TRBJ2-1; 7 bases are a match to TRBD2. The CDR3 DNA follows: TGCGCCAGCAGCCAAGGGGGCGGGGGAAGCTCCTACAATGAGCAGTTCTTC. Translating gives CASSQGGGGSSYNEQFF.